The clone carrying this T cell receptor (beta chain) was seen a handful of times. What it binds is unknown. The entry originates in a study of human T cells and chemical hapten exposure. Study-level points and caveats: Sensitizing to DPC left TCRs with a frequency above 1 in 1000 unaltered.

The germline V gene encodes CDR1 SGHNT and CDR2 YYREEE (reference sequence). The CDR3 sequence is 15 residues long. With 4 bases clipped from V and 2 bases from J, the junction kept 5 bases outside the gene matches. TCRdb used MiXCR to reprocess the 5' RACE reads, holding one entry per CDR3 protein. Here the sample spans about 110,000 distinct CDR3 sequences, around 20% being singletons. Total RNA was isolated from whole blood that had not been fractionated. The TCR was taken from a human donor in good health. The rearrangement uses TRBV5-4 and TRBJ1-5, with 8 bases fitting TRBD1. CDR3 loop: CASSQGQGGNQPQHF. The CDR3 region has the DNA TGTGCCAGCAGCCAAGGACAGGGCGGCAATCAGCCCCAGCATTTT.